One and the same sample provided the 5 T cell receptor beta chains below, sequenced in a study of molecular identifiers for immune sequencing clone quantification. Each CDR3 protein gets one entry after TCRdb re-called the PCR reads with MiXCR. The sample yields approximately 90,000 distinct CDR3 sequences, roughly 26% seen once. Sequenced sample: naive CD8+ T cells from blood, with Jurkat cell RNA spiked in. The subset was: FACS-sorted CD8+CD4-CCR7+CD45RA+ naive T cells. These receptors all come from a human donor in good health. Some libraries in this study had Jurkat cell RNA spiked in.

This clonotype was counted a few times. This sequence joins TRBV29-1 and TRBJ2-1; 9 bases line up with TRBD2. Germline assignment: CDR1 SQVTM and CDR2 ANQGSEA. The junction had 10 bases not matched to a gene; V was cut back by 7 bases and J by 9 bases. This CDR3 contains 13 residues. DNA of the CDR3: TGCAGCGCGATATTGCGGGAGGGGGTTGAGCAGTTCTTC. Translating it yields CSAILREGVEQFF.

In this sample, this clonotype turned up many times. The chain is built from TRBV6-2 or TRBV6-3 and TRBJ2-5; no firm D call. Germline assignment: CDR1 MNHEY and CDR2 SVGEGT. The length of the CDR3 is 11 residues. V lost 7 bases and J 5 bases, leaving 8 bases between the germline ends. The CDR3 region is CASMFGETQYF. In nucleotides, the CDR3 is TGTGCCAGCATGTTCGGGGAGACCCAGTACTTC.

This clonotype was counted ten times or more. This sequence joins TRBV7-9 and TRBJ2-2; D remains unclear. The CDR3 contains 12 residues. V lost 0 bases and J lost 4, with 0 bases in between. Germline V CDR1 and CDR2: SEHNR, FQNEAQ (reference sequence). CDR3 protein: CASSLATGELFF. The CDR3 DNA follows: TGTGCCAGCAGCTTAGCCACCGGGGAGCTGTTTTTT.

This clonotype turned up a few times. J is TRBJ1-1 and V is TRBV7-9; TRBD1 might be the D (6 bases). Trimming pared 6 bases from V and 0 bases from J, leaving 14 bases between. This CDR3 has 15 amino acids. CDR1 is SEHNR and CDR2 is FQNEAQ in the germline V gene (reference sequence). The CDR3 coding sequence is TGTGCCAGCAGTCCAGGGGTCCGGGTGAACACTGAAGCTTTCTTT. This sequence encodes CASSPGVRVNTEAFF.

This clonotype was observed many times. The chain has TRBV30 and TRBJ2-3; D unresolved. The CDR3 has 12 residues. The germline V gene encodes CDR1 GTSNPN and CDR2 SVGIG (reference sequence). V was clipped by 2 bases and J by 6 bases, with 9 bases between them. The chain's CDR3 is CAWSSLRDTQYF. The DNA for the CDR3 is TGTGCCTGGAGTTCACTTAGGGATACGCAGTATTTT. The full variable domain, rest sourced from reference TRBV30 and TRBJ2-3, is SQTIHQWPATLVQPVGSPLSLECTVEGTSNPNLYWYRQAAGRGLQLLFYSVGIGQISSEVPQNLSASRPQDRQFILSSKKLLLSDSGFYLCAWSSLRDTQYFGPGTRLTVL.